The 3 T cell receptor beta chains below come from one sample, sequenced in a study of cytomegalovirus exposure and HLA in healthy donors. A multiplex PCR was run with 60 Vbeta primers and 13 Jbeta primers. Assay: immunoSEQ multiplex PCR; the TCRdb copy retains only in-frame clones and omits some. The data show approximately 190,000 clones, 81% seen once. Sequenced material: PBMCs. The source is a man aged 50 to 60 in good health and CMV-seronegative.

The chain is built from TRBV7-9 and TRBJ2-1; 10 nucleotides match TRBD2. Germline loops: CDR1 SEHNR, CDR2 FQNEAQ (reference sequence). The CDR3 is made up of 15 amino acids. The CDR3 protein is CSWRASGGQGNEQFF. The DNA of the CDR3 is TGTTCCTGGAGGGCTAGCGGGGGCCAGGGGAATGAGCAGTTCTTC.

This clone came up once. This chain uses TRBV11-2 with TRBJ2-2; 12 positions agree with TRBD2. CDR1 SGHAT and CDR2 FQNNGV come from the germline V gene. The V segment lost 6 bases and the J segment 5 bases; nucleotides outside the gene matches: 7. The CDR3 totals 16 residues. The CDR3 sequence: CASRGLAGGRTGELFF. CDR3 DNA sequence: TGTGCCAGCAGAGGGCTAGCGGGGGGGCGAACCGGGGAGCTGTTTTTT.

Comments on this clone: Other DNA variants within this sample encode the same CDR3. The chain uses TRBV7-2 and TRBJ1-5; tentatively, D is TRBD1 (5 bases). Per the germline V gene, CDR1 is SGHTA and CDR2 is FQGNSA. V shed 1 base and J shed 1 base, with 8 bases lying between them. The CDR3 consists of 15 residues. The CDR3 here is CASSLGSGSNQPQHF. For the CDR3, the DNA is TGTGCCAGCAGCTTAGGTTCAGGGAGCAATCAGCCCCAGCATTTT.